A selection of T cell receptor beta chains follows, all from one sample in a study of cytomegalovirus exposure and HLA in healthy donors. Generated by immunoSEQ multiplex PCR, the TCRdb table keeps only in-frame clones and is missing some. The data hold 250,000 to 300,000 clones, with nearly 90% observed a single time. The sequenced sample was PBMCs. All receptors come from a woman between 18 and 29 years old in good health and CMV-seronegative. Each CDR3 is given with its conserved first and last residue. A D gene is named only where the DNA matches it firmly. Size values are once, few and many counts, or a class for expanded clones, and some rows have none.

NA	TRBV7-9	TRBJ1-2	NA	CASSATESYGYTF	TGTGCCAGCAGCGCGACAGAAAGCTATGGCTACACCTTC
NA	TRBV6-4	TRBJ2-1	NA	CASSDSWGGEQFF	TGTGCCAGCAGTGACTCTTGGGGCGGTGAGCAGTTCTTC
NA	TRBV19	TRBJ1-1	NA	CASSIGFGDTEAFF	TGTGCCAGTAGTATCGGGTTCGGGGACACTGAAGCTTTCTTT
NA	TRBV7-9	TRBJ1-1	NA	CASSLGTVMNTEAFF	TGTGCCAGCAGCTTAGGGACAGTTATGAACACTGAAGCTTTCTTT
NA	TRBV7-9	TRBJ2-1	NA	CASSFLGRQEQFF	TGTGCCAGCAGCTTTTTAGGGCGACAGGAGCAGTTCTTC
TRBD2	TRBV28	TRBJ2-2	NA	CASTWAGLAGENTGELFF	TGTGCCAGCACGTGGGCGGGACTAGCGGGGGAAAACACCGGGGAGCTGTTTTTT
TRBD1	TRBV4-3	TRBJ1-1	NA	CASKRQGIAEAFF	TGCGCCAGCAAGAGACAGGGGATCGCTGAAGCTTTCTTT
TRBD1	TRBV10-3	TRBJ2-7	NA	CATQTGTGYYEQYF	TGTGCCACTCAAACCGGGACAGGGTACTACGAGCAGTACTTC
NA	TRBV5-4	TRBJ1-1	NA	CASSWAGNTEAFF	TGTGCCAGCAGCTGGGCGGGGAACACTGAAGCTTTCTTT
TRBD2	TRBV9	TRBJ2-1	NA	CASSPRGRGAYNEQFF	TGTGCCAGCAGCCCCAGAGGGCGGGGGGCTTACAATGAGCAGTTCTTC
TRBD1	TRBV5-1	TRBJ1-6	NA	CASSQRDSDNSPLHF	TGCGCCAGCAGCCAAAGGGACAGTGATAATTCACCCCTCCACTTT
NA	TRBV6-5	TRBJ1-1	few	CASSYSTGNTEAFF	TGTGCCAGCAGTTACTCGACGGGGAACACTGAAGCTTTCTTT
NA	TRBV25-1	TRBJ1-6	few	CASSEIDSKVSPLHF	TGTGCCAGCAGTGAAATAGACAGTAAAGTATCACCCCTCCACTTT
NA	TRBV19	TRBJ2-3	NA	CASSIESRLAVGTDTQYF	TGTGCCAGTAGTATAGAGTCAAGATTGGCTGTGGGCACAGATACGCAGTATTTT
TRBD2	TRBV6-4	TRBJ2-3	once	CASSDSSGGASTDTQYF	TGTGCCAGCAGTGACTCTAGCGGGGGGGCTAGCACAGATACGCAGTATTTT
NA	TRBV12-5	TRBJ1-1	few	CASGLSDPNTEAFF	TGTGCTAGTGGCCTGAGTGATCCGAACACTGAAGCTTTCTTT
TRBD1	TRBV7-3	TRBJ2-7	NA	CASSSDRGHEQYF	TGTGCCAGCAGCTCGGACAGGGGCCACGAGCAGTACTTC
NA	TRBV5-6	TRBJ1-1	NA	CASSLAGDEAFF	TGTGCCAGCAGCTTGGCAGGGGACGAGGCTTTCTTT
TRBD1	TRBV10-2	TRBJ2-7	NA	CASTGQGYEQYF	TGCGCCAGCACCGGACAGGGCTACGAGCAGTACTTC
NA	TRBV7-8	TRBJ2-7	NA	CASSRQESSYEQYF	TGTGCCAGCAGCAGACAGGAGAGCTCCTACGAGCAGTACTTC
NA	TRBV28	TRBJ1-2	NA	CASSLPGEYAGYGYTF	TGTGCCAGCAGTTTACCAGGGGAGTATGCTGGCTATGGCTACACCTTC
NA	TRBV28	TRBJ1-1	NA	CASSFGRDTEAFF	TGTGCCAGCAGTTTCGGGCGGGACACTGAAGCTTTCTTT
TRBD1	TRBV11-2	TRBJ1-1	NA	CASSPRQGVGAFF	TGTGCCAGCAGCCCCCGACAGGGGGTGGGAGCTTTCTTT
NA	TRBV19	TRBJ1-5	NA	CASSIPHRGSNQPQHF	TGTGCCAGTAGTATACCTCACCGGGGGTCCAATCAGCCCCAGCATTTT
TRBD1	TRBV19	TRBJ1-2	NA	CASSTLTRDRRF	TGTGCCAGTAGTACCCTCACCCGGGACAGAAGATTC
NA	TRBV9	TRBJ2-3	NA	CASSVVPSTDTQYF	TGTGCCAGCAGCGTAGTCCCAAGCACCGATACGCAGTATTTT
TRBD1	TRBV11-2	TRBJ2-1	NA	CASSLIGTAQFF	TGTGCCAGCAGCTTAATAGGGACAGCGCAGTTCTTC
TRBD1	TRBV4-1	TRBJ2-3	NA	CASSRPGQGRVTDTQYF	TGCGCCAGCAGCCGTCCCGGACAGGGGAGAGTTACAGATACGCAGTATTTT
TRBD1	TRBV6-1	TRBJ2-7	NA	CASNFPGTGAYEQYF	TGTGCCAGCAACTTCCCCGGGACAGGGGCGTACGAGCAGTACTTC
NA	TRBV19	TRBJ1-1	NA	CASSIGYSTTEAFF	TGTGCCAGTAGTATAGGCTACAGCACCACTGAAGCTTTCTTT
TRBD1	TRBV5-1	TRBJ1-1	few	CASSLTGDTEAFF	TGCGCCAGCAGCTTGACAGGGGACACTGAAGCTTTCTTT
NA	TRBV27	TRBJ1-2	NA	CASSSGVNGYTF	TGTGCCAGCAGTTCAGGGGTAAATGGCTACACCTTC
TRBD1	TRBV15	TRBJ1-1	NA	CATSRGGRGDTEAFF	TGTGCCACCAGCAGGGGGGGCAGGGGGGACACTGAAGCTTTCTTT
TRBD1	TRBV28	TRBJ2-6	NA	CASSFNHRQGRYKAAGANVLTF	TGTGCCAGCAGTTTCAACCACCGACAGGGGAGGTATAAGGCTGCTGGGGCCAACGTCCTGACTTTC
TRBD2	TRBV5-6	TRBJ2-1	NA	CASSGWEGEQFF	TGTGCCAGCAGCGGGTGGGAGGGTGAGCAGTTCTTC
TRBD2	TRBV9	TRBJ2-1	NA	CASSILAGGPRNHNEQFF	TGTGCCAGCAGCATCCTAGCGGGGGGGCCCCGAAATCACAATGAGCAGTTCTTC
TRBD2	TRBV27	TRBJ2-2	once	CASSSRGSGGGQAGELFF	TGTGCCAGCAGTTCCCGGGGTAGCGGGGGCGGGCAGGCCGGGGAGCTGTTTTTT
TRBD2	TRBV5-4	TRBJ2-3	NA	CASYAGGHTDTQYF	TGTGCCAGTTACGCGGGGGGGCACACAGATACGCAGTATTTT
NA	TRBV2	TRBJ2-4	NA	CASSEWYSNKNIQYF	TGTGCCAGCAGTGAATGGTACAGCAACAAAAACATTCAGTACTTC
TRBD1	TRBV28	TRBJ2-7	NA	CASRNPTGGGEQYF	TGTGCCAGCAGAAACCCTACAGGGGGCGGCGAGCAGTACTTC
NA	TRBV7-9	TRBJ1-4	NA	CASSLGEGVEKLFF	TGTGCCAGCAGCTTAGGGGAAGGGGTTGAAAAACTGTTTTTT
NA	TRBV29-1	TRBJ1-2	NA	CSVEMTGSNYGYTF	TGCAGCGTTGAGATGACAGGAAGTAACTATGGCTACACCTTC
NA	TRBV30	TRBJ1-3	NA	CASDNSGNTIYF	TGTGCCTCGGACAATTCTGGAAACACCATATATTTT
TRBD1	TRBV29-1	TRBJ1-6	NA	CSAMTGTNSPLHF	TGCAGCGCTATGACAGGGACTAATTCACCCCTCCACTTT
NA	TRBV18	TRBJ1-2	NA	CASSQDRIYGYTF	TGTGCCAGCTCACAAGACAGGATATATGGCTACACCTTC
TRBD2	TRBV6-6	TRBJ2-3	NA	CASSYGLAGGHDTQYF	TGTGCCAGCAGTTACGGTCTAGCGGGGGGCCACGATACGCAGTATTTT
TRBD1	TRBV30	TRBJ1-5	once	CAMGQDNGNQPQHF	TGTGCCATGGGACAGGACAACGGGAATCAGCCCCAGCATTTT
NA	TRBV19	TRBJ1-3	NA	CASSIGVQVGNTIYF	TGTGCCAGTAGTATAGGAGTGCAAGTCGGAAACACCATATATTTT
NA	TRBV5-1	TRBJ2-7	NA	CASSLGQIYEQYF	TGCGCCAGCAGCTTGGGACAGATCTACGAGCAGTACTTC
TRBD1	TRBV5-1	TRBJ2-2	NA	CASSFETGDTGELFF	TGCGCCAGCAGCTTTGAGACAGGGGACACCGGGGAGCTGTTTTTT
NA	TRBV11-3	TRBJ2-5	NA	CASSFGYSTETQYF	TGTGCCAGCAGCTTCGGGTATTCAACAGAGACCCAGTACTTC
TRBD1	TRBV18	TRBJ1-5	few	CASSSGQGANQPQHF	TGTGCCAGCTCGTCGGGACAGGGGGCGAATCAGCCCCAGCATTTT
NA	TRBV28	TRBJ1-5	NA	CASALGEAPGPQHF	TGTGCCAGCGCCCTGGGGGAGGCCCCTGGACCCCAGCATTTT
NA	TRBV4-1	TRBJ1-3	NA	CASSQDSGGRSGNTIYF	TGCGCCAGCAGCCAAGATTCGGGGGGGAGATCTGGAAACACCATATATTTT
NA	TRBV5-6	TRBJ1-5	NA	CASSLAGVNQPQHF	TGTGCCAGCAGCTTGGCAGGGGTGAATCAGCCCCAGCATTTT
NA	TRBV30	TRBJ1-1	once	CAWSVARNTEAFF	TGTGCCTGGAGTGTAGCCCGGAACACTGAAGCTTTCTTT
NA	TRBV4-3	TRBJ2-2	NA	CASSLWGRESTWGLGAGELFF	TGCGCCAGCAGCCTCTGGGGGCGCGAGTCTACCTGGGGGTTGGGGGCCGGGGAGCTGTTTTTT
TRBD1	TRBV9	TRBJ2-1	NA	CASSTQAGTVYNEQFF	TGTGCCAGCAGCACCCAAGCCGGGACAGTCTACAATGAGCAGTTCTTC